This T cell receptor beta chain comes out of a study of cytomegalovirus exposure and HLA in healthy donors. Findings of the study overall: A few CMV-associated chains were confirmed in vitro to be specific for CMV antigens.

Measured with immunoSEQ multiplex PCR; TCRdb has only the in-frame clones, and not every one. The sample has around 150,000 clones, roughly 90% seen once. A remark on this clone: Antigen: not known.

The sequence was collected from a young man in good health and CMV-seropositive. Specimen: PBMCs.

As DNA, the CDR3 is TGCGCCAGCAGCCCGGGACTTAATGAGCAGTTCTTC. Translating gives CASSPGLNEQFF. V gene TRBV5-1 combines with J gene TRBJ2-1, with D possibly TRBD2 on 6 matching bases. The V end lost 4 bases, the J end lost 7 bases, and 9 bases lay between the germline ends. The length of the CDR3 is 12 residues. Per the germline V gene, CDR1 is SGHRS and CDR2 is YFSETQ.